The source of this T cell receptor (beta chain) is a study of graft-versus-host responses after intestinal transplantation. Study in general: Multivisceral, liver-intestinal, or isolated intestinal transplants were received by the recipients. All recipients got anti-thymocyte globulin induction, then tacrolimus and steroids for about three years. General study findings and limits: Within allografts, high graft-versus-host to host-versus-graft clonal ratios were seen among patients with graft-donor T cell macrochimerism.

Note on this clone: Antigen unknown.

The V gene's germline CDR1 is SEHNR and CDR2 FQNEAQ (reference sequence). This CDR3 has 16 amino acids. The J segment lost 6 bases and the V segment lost 5 bases, leaving 10 bases of the junction unmatched. Sequencing was performed with immunoSEQ multiplex PCR; in TCRdb, only in-frame clones are kept and a portion is missing. The table records over 80,000 clones, around 90% of them present only once. The TCR comes from a human donor who was the organ donor for an intestinal transplant. The chain is built from TRBV7-9 and TRBJ2-3; 11 bases match TRBD2. Sequencing was performed on unstimulated CD8+ T cells sorted from spleen or lymph node cells, taken before transplant. The CDR3 coding sequence is TGTGCCAGCAGCCATTTTAGCGGGGGGGCCACCGATACGCAGTATTTT. This codes for CASSHFSGGATDTQYF.